This passage covers 2 T cell receptor beta chains from one sample sequenced in a study of shared clonotypes between healthy human individuals (dated by TCRdb to the early 2020s). The library was produced with the immunoSEQ multiplex PCR assay. This is the immuneACCESS table as TCRdb keeps it, with only in-frame sequences that have V and J called. A part of the clones is gone; compared with another copy, unresolved V genes explain less than half, and the rest is unexplained. Counted in this sample were over a million clones; about 98.5% of them appeared once. The top ten hold approximately 0.4% of the sample. Sequences were obtained from naive CD4+ T cells sorted from blood. The intended sense of this specimen's cell subset or site label: CD45RA+ positively selected. The receptors were sampled from a young man in good health.

J is TRBJ1-2 and V is TRBV18; D call uncertain. The CDR3 has 15 residues. Germline CDR1 is KGHSH and CDR2 is LQKENI. Trimming cost V 2 bases and J 4 bases, with 14 bases left between them. The CDR3 here is CASSPLKASPYGYTF. CDR3 in DNA: TGTGCCAGCTCACCATTGAAGGCTTCCCCCTATGGCTACACCTTC. The entire variable domain, with the rest obtained from reference TRBV18 and TRBJ1-2, is as follows: NAGVMQNPRHLVRRRGQEARLRCSPMKGHSHVYWYRQLPEEGLKFMVYLQKENIIDESGMPKERFSAEFPKEGPSILRIQQVVRGDSAAYFCASSPLKASPYGYTFGSGTRLTVV.

The V and J genes are TRBV28 and TRBJ2-7; 7 bases map to TRBD2. The germline V gene has CDR1 MDHEN and CDR2 SYDVKM. The V gene end was trimmed by 9 bases and the J gene end by 3 bases; junction bases not matched to a gene: 14. This CDR3 spans 15 amino acids. This CDR3 is CASTSAGGTDYEQYF. The CDR3, as DNA: TGTGCCAGTACGTCCGCCGGGGGGACTGACTACGAGCAGTACTTC.